Sequencing of this T cell receptor beta chain was carried out in a study of blood T cells in healthy people across ages. Study outcomes and limitations: Naive T cell percentage and TCR beta diversity correlated strongly.

CDR3 size: 13 residues. Each sample used at least 7 million PBMCs. With respect to this clonotype: Its target is not known. Its ends do not fully match the called genes, so a read error is possible.

Primers used in a second PCR of about 6 to 11 cycles were a sample-barcoded 5' primer and a J-beta primer mix. TCRdb passed the 5' RACE reads through MiXCR, listing each CDR3 protein once. Seen here are about 1.4 million distinct CDR3 sequences, roughly 64% observed once, and the top ten hold 6.5% to 8%. The sequenced sample consisted of blood. The chain links TRBV12-3 or TRBV12-4 to TRBJ2-7; D remains ambiguous. The source of this sequence is a man between 18 and 29 years old in good health. The CDR3 loop reads CAGSLVGRYEQYF. The CDR3 coding sequence is TGTGCCGGCAGTTTAGTGGGCCGCTACGAGCAGTACTTC.